This T cell receptor (beta chain) derives from a study of cytomegalovirus exposure and HLA in healthy donors (dated by TCRdb to 2016 to 2017). Context from the whole study: An earlier analysis of under 600 of the donors reported about 250 Gb of sequence data and 100 million to 140 million unique TCR beta sequences from 150 million to 200 million T cells. Among the approximately 420 genotyped donors, about 83% belonged to the genetic ancestry cluster associated with self-reported Caucasian donors. Every repertoire in the discovery cohort had been generated on one and the same sequencing platform. A later analysis re-analyzed previously published TCR beta repertoires from 500 to 700 donors and added high-resolution HLA genotyping to study TCR occurrence patterns. A later genetic analysis took genome-wide SNP genotypes for about 55% of the roughly 700 donors and used that subset as a discovery cohort. An earlier analysis of several hundred of the donors used high-throughput TCR beta sequencing to judge whether each TCR beta V gene segment behaved as functional or pseudogenic. Using immunosequencing, the study profiled T cell repertoires from approximately 700 subjects and related those repertoires to cytomegalovirus serostatus. An early release that covered about 640 HLA-typed donors contained approximately 300 gigabases of sequencing data and tens of millions of unique TCR sequences. Alongside the repertoire data, information on donor age, sex, ethnicity and CMV serostatus was compiled. Several DR-DQ haplotypes were treated as single units for association and clustering because of strong linkage in the cohort. To predict cytomegalovirus infection status, the study brought together high-throughput TCR immunosequencing, statistical association of individual TCRs with disease status, and machine learning. Class I and class II HLA loci were covered by the typing at four-digit resolution. On average, around 240,000 unique TCR beta nucleotide sequences were sequenced per donor among 350 to 400 genotyped donors of the cohort, with about 19% of those sequences being non-productive. In addition to the first cohort of 666 subjects, a separate validation cohort of some 120 different subjects was used. The aim of the study was to test whether cataloging public T cell receptors could identify signatures of past pathogen exposure. Typing coverage differed by locus: A, B, C, DRB1 and DQB1 were typed in roughly 620-630 donors, DQA1 in roughly 500, DPA1 in some 610, and DPB1 in roughly 450. Rather than drawing on any new phenotypic data, the later analysis identified candidate immune exposures from TCR beta sequences and the way those sequences occurred across donors. The study at large found these results: A group of highly shared sequence variants was considered likely to be a technical artifact of the sequencing pipeline. When HLA alleles, especially DR and DQ, strongly co-occurred, TCR associations were difficult to assign to individual alleles. Because some donors lacked HLA typing at each locus, the association tests relied only on the typed subset. While some public TCRs were present in many individuals, most TCR sequences turned up only very rarely across donors. Immune exposure information for the cohort was limited to CMV serostatus. In a later analysis, TCR association rates were found to vary across HLA loci, with the most associated TCRs seen for DRB1 alleles and the fewest for HLA-C alleles. The study listed 150 to 200 TCR beta chains as associated with cytomegalovirus. Roughly uniform sequencing depth across donors was assumed in presence/absence analyses, although this assumption may not hold. Because the 87-base-pair reads could not distinguish some IMGT-functional V segments, including TRBV6-2 and TRBV6-3, those segments were excluded. The cohort was sequenced for TCR beta chains only, and without alpha or paired-chain data the features that could be detected were limited. At a false discovery rate of 0.05, a later analysis linked under 20,000 TCR beta sequences to specific HLA alleles. V-gene and J-gene trimming of TCR beta chains was associated with a missense DCLRE1C variant in a later genetic analysis, and the association was replicated in an independent cohort. Several of the top co-occurrence clusters appeared to be linked to parvovirus B19, influenza, CMV and Epstein-Barr virus, according to a later analysis. Correlated functional status among segregating V segments might be attributable to linkage disequilibrium, but an unknown experimental factor could not be ruled out. According to the authors, the approach could potentially be generalized to other disease states and immunological phenotypes. The earlier analysis of about 600 of the donors excluded 15 to 20 rarely observed V segments, including chromosome 9 orphons, because counts were too low. Most CMV-associated TCR beta chains appeared to be HLA-restricted in a later analysis, and the HLA associations seemed to be driven largely by CMV exposure. In vitro tests confirmed that three of the cytomegalovirus-associated TCR beta chains recognize cytomegalovirus antigens. According to a later genetic analysis, donors in an Asian-associated ancestry cluster had fewer N-insertions in productive TCRs than the approximately 690-donor mean. In an earlier analysis of approximately 590 of the donors, most TCR beta V segments appeared in productive rearrangements about 87% or about 30% of the time, broadly matching IMGT annotations. In a later analysis, HLA-associated TCR beta chains were found to be more clonally expanded and to have lower generation probabilities than equally common non-associated chains. A further reported finding was that TCR beta sequences accurately predicted the HLA-A and HLA-B alleles for most subjects in the first cohort. The classifier was reported to diagnose cytomegalovirus status with high specificity and sensitivity in both the original cohort and the validation cohort.

The CDR3 covers 12 residues, taking in both the cysteine and the phenylalanine. Of all the DNA, just the CDR3 is kept, 36 bases in frame from base 1. Between the V and J ends, shortened by 7 bases and 8 bases respectively, the junction contains 14 bases. CDR1 LNHDA and CDR2 SQIVND are derived from the germline V gene (reference sequence). The cohort consisted of 600 to 700 healthy bone marrow donors. At the time of sampling, every cohort member was nominally healthy, though immune exposures that went unrecorded were likely present. The donor was CMV seronegative and belonged to the group of around 400 seronegative cohort members. Every donor gave a peripheral blood sample, and the peripheral blood mononuclear cells from that sample were used for TCR beta sequencing. Genomic DNA extraction from the blood cell samples was performed with the Qiagen DNeasy Blood Extraction Kit. Receptor libraries were prepared by the immunoSEQ multiplex PCR assay. For the multiplex PCR, a mixture combining 60 forward primers for TCR Vbeta segments and 13 reverse primers for TCR Jbeta segments was used. A multiplex PCR assay on genomic DNA amplified the CDR3 region of rearranged TCR beta genes. Amplified TCR beta libraries were sequenced as 87-base-pair reads on the Illumina HiSeq System. From the authors' description of their analysis: Across the roughly 640 repertoires, a later analysis counted 60 million to 90 million unique TCR beta chains, about 10 million of which were shared by at least two donors. Raw reads were error-corrected and collapsed into unique sequences with a nearest-neighbor algorithm that merged closely related sequences to remove PCR and sequencing errors. V, D and J gene segments were assigned by aligning CDR3 sequences to IMGT reference sequences. For a sequence to be retained, at least a six-nucleotide match to both a V gene segment and a J gene segment was required. Rearrangements were classified as productive when the CDR3 lacked stop codons and remained in frame with V and J, and all other rearrangements were classified as non-productive. CDR3 was defined by IMGT convention, running from the second conserved V-encoded cysteine to the conserved J-encoded phenylalanine. The earlier analysis of 450 to 750 of the donors excluded any sequence lacking an unambiguous match to a single V gene segment. An earlier analysis of 587 of the donors classified V segments as functional when productive rearrangements were above 56.7% and as segregating when the standard deviation between donors was above 5%. To diagnose cytomegalovirus status from the catalog of TCR beta chain sequences, a statistical classification framework was built. In a later analysis, V and J genes were assigned by comparing TCR nucleotide sequences against IMGT/GENE-DB human TR gene sequences. Using the TCRdist pipeline, a later analysis assigned CDR3 sequences along with most-parsimonious VDJ recombination scenarios. A later analysis defined each TCR beta chain by its CDR3 amino acid sequence plus V-gene family, and excluded reads lacking a unique V-gene family. To address suspected cross-contamination and a sequencing artifact, a later analysis removed 592 highly shared, low-generation-probability nucleotide sequences. In a later analysis, a clonal expansion index was calculated for each public chain from normalized within-repertoire ranks of inferred template counts. A later analysis computed generation probabilities with a VDJ recombination model fitted to out-of-frame rearrangements, and checked the results against IGoR. In a later analysis, TCR-TCR, TCR-HLA and TCR-CMV co-occurrence was scored with hypergeometric tests, and a repertoire-size bias correction was applied to TCR pairs. In a later analysis, false discovery rates were estimated by permuting HLA or CMV assignments 20 times. In a later analysis, co-occurring TCRs were grouped using DBSCAN, with TCRdist sequence similarity added in when clustering inside HLA-allele-positive subsets. Co-occurrence clustering excluded repertoires with fewer than 30,000 or more than 120,000 public chains, plus five with anomalous nucleotide sharing. The clones in this table, taken by TCRdb from immuneACCESS, are in-frame only. Not every clone is retained; where verified, under half of the shortfall comes from an unresolved V gene, and the cause of the rest is unknown. That table gives V, J and clone size, and the DNA gave D and trimming. A total of under 150,000 clones appear in this sample, roughly 79% of them only once. Together, the top ten hold 2.5% to 3% of the sample.

Points on this clone: Its recognized antigen is unknown. No much larger clone exists at a distance of one base, and base qualities are not known.

Sequencing used PBMCs. The receptor was derived from a male donor in good health and CMV-seronegative. This sequence uses TRBV19 and TRBJ1-2; TRBD1 is possibly the D segment (6 matching bases). The CDR3 reads as follows: CASIGGAEGYTF. The bases read TGTGCCAGTATTGGGGGCGCGGAAGGCTACACCTTC.